Listed here are 21 T cell receptor beta chains from one sample, sequenced in a study of Ad26.COV2.S vaccination and SARS-CoV-2 variants. Sample treatment: 19 received Ad26.COV2.S at low or high dose, single or two shots; several received placebo; per-sample allocation not given. Day 63 after the first vaccine or placebo injection was the time point for sampling. Assay used: immunoSEQ multiplex PCR; TCRdb lists only in-frame clones, some missing. The sample carries a few hundred thousand clones, approximately 90% recorded once. Here the sequenced sample was peripheral blood, taken in a trial of Ad26.COV2.S vaccine versus placebo. These receptor sequences come from a person aged 18 to 59 who received the Ad26.COV2.S COVID-19 vaccine or a placebo.

This chain connects TRBV11-2 to TRBJ2-1; possibly TRBD1 for D (6 bases). This CDR3 is 15 amino acids long. V was pared by 1 base and J by 5 bases, with 12 bases between. Germline CDR1 reads SGHAT; CDR2 reads FQNNGV. The CDR3: CASSLGGGSNNEQFF. CDR3 DNA: TGTGCCAGCAGCTTAGGAGGGGGTAGCAACAATGAGCAGTTCTTC.

The chain joins TRBV11-2 to TRBJ1-1, with D uncertain. The length of the CDR3 is 13 residues. Germline V lookup: CDR1 SGHAT, CDR2 FQNNGV. Trimming took off 8 bases at V and 0 bases at J, with 10 bases between the two ends. The CDR3 reads CASLGGLNTEAFF. CDR3 DNA sequence: TGTGCCAGCTTGGGAGGGTTGAACACTGAAGCTTTCTTT. Based on the CDR3 plus reference TRBV11-2 and TRBJ1-1, the full variable domain is EAGVAQSPRYKIIEKRQSVAFWCNPISGHATLYWYQQILGQGPKLLIQFQNNGVVDDSQLPKDRFSAERLKGVDSTLKIQPAKLEDSAVYLCASLGGLNTEAFFGQGTRLTVV.

The gene calls are TRBV7-2 and TRBJ2-5, with D possibly being TRBD2 (6 bases). This CDR3 has 14 amino acids. Trimming stripped 5 bases from V and 0 bases from J, with 10 bases between. Germline V gene lookup returns CDR1 SGHTA and CDR2 FQGNSA. The CDR3, as DNA: TGTGCCAGCAGCGCTGGAGGGTACCAAGAGACCCAGTACTTC. Translated, it gives CASSAGGYQETQYF.

This chain uses TRBV28 with TRBJ2-1, with 8 bases identical to TRBD2. The CDR3 loop spans 14 amino acids. The germline V gene encodes CDR1 MDHEN and CDR2 SYDVKM. The J segment lost 9 bases and the V segment lost 3 bases, leaving 7 bases of the junction unmatched. This CDR3 is CASSFLTSEGEQFF. In nucleotides, the CDR3 is TGTGCCAGCAGTTTCTTGACTAGCGAGGGTGAGCAGTTCTTC.

The V gene is TRBV7-8, the J gene TRBJ2-4, with 9 positions matching TRBD1. The ends lost 5 bases at V and 7 bases at J; junction bases unmatched: 12. CDR1 and CDR2 (germline): SGHVS, FQNEAQ. This CDR3 has 16 amino acids. The CDR3 loop reads CASSEFRDRDKNIQYF. DNA for the CDR3: TGTGCCAGCAGCGAATTCCGGGACAGGGATAAGAACATTCAGTACTTC.

The chain links TRBV24-1 to TRBJ2-3; 9 bases align to TRBD2. CDR1 is KGHDR and CDR2 is SFDVKD in the germline V gene. The CDR3 runs 15 residues. V shed 3 bases and J 1 base; nucleotides not matched to a gene: 1. DNA of the CDR3: TGTGCCACCAGTGATCCTAGCGGGGGCACAGATACGCAGTATTTT. It is translated as CATSDPSGGTDTQYF.

The rearrangement joins TRBV14 to TRBJ1-1; 10 bases align to TRBD1. Germline lookup yields CDR1 SGHDN and CDR2 FVKESK. V was pared by 0 bases and J by 6 bases, with 16 bases of the junction left unmatched. CDR3 length: 19 residues. The CDR3 DNA sequence: TGTGCCAGCAGCCAAGAGTACTGGACAGGGGGTGGCGTGAGCTCTGAAGCTTTCTTT. This encodes CASSQEYWTGGGVSSEAFF.

The chain uses TRBV27 and TRBJ1-5, with no clear D. V lost 9 bases and J 4 bases, leaving 22 bases between the germline ends. Germline CDR1 is MNHEY and CDR2 is SMNVEV (reference sequence). The CDR3 is 16 amino acids. The CDR3 nucleotides are TGTGCCAGTTCCCGGTCGGGGTTGTCACGGAATCAGCCCCAGCATTTT. It is translated as CASSRSGLSRNQPQHF.

This sequence joins TRBV6-5 and TRBJ1-1; a possible D gene is TRBD1 (5 bases). CDR3 length equals 13 residues. V dropped 4 bases and J dropped 4 bases, with 10 bases sitting between them. CDR1 and CDR2 (germline): MNHEY, SVGAGI. The DNA of the CDR3 is TGTGCCAGCAGTTGGGGACGGAGCACTGAAGCTTTCTTT. Translating it yields CASSWGRSTEAFF.

The chain carries TRBV7-3 and TRBJ2-3, with D tentatively TRBD2 (6 bases). The germline V gene has CDR1 SGHTA and CDR2 FQGTGA. Trimming left V 8 bases short and J 0 bases short, with 15 bases between. The CDR3 has 15 residues. The CDR3 loop is CASGGGPLSTDTQYF. DNA for the CDR3: TGTGCCAGCGGAGGAGGGCCACTTAGCACAGATACGCAGTATTTT.

This clone was seen once. The J gene is TRBJ2-7, the V gene TRBV12-3 or TRBV12-4; the D gene could be TRBD1 or TRBD2 (5 bases each). The CDR3 totals 13 residues. Trimming removed 5 bases from V and 5 bases from J, with 13 bases in between. In DNA form, the CDR3 reads TGTGCCAGCAGTCCAGGACGGGGCAACGAGCAGTACTTC. Protein product: CASSPGRGNEQYF.

This sequence joins TRBV11-3 and TRBJ2-5; D may be TRBD2 (6 bases). V dropped 3 bases and J dropped 5 bases, with 10 bases sitting between them. The CDR3 runs to 13 residues. Germline loops: CDR1 SGHNT, CDR2 YENEEA. CDR3 in amino acids: CASSFDGGETQYF. The DNA of the CDR3 is TGTGCCAGCAGCTTTGACGGAGGGGAGACCCAGTACTTC.

V usage is TRBV5-1 and J usage is TRBJ2-1; 9 nucleotides align to TRBD2. Trimming took 3 bases from V and 8 from J; bases not matched to a gene: 9. The CDR3 totals 15 residues. From germline, CDR1 is SGHRS and CDR2 YFSETQ. The chain's CDR3 is CASSSPGLAVDEQFF. Written as DNA, the CDR3 is TGCGCCAGCAGCTCCCCGGGACTAGCCGTCGATGAGCAGTTCTTC.

In its sample, this clone was seen a few times. The rearrangement links TRBV13 to TRBJ2-5, with D perhaps being TRBD1 or TRBD2 (5 bases each). V lost 5 bases to trimming and J lost 1 base, with 11 bases between them. This CDR3 is built from 14 residues. In germline, CDR1 is PRHDT, CDR2 FYEKMQ (reference sequence). The CDR3 reads CASSPRGTQETQYF. Here the CDR3 DNA reads TGTGCCAGCAGCCCGAGGGGTACCCAAGAGACCCAGTACTTC.

The chain employs TRBV5-4 and TRBJ2-1, with D uncertain. Germline V gene data show CDR1 as SGHNT and CDR2 as YYREEE (reference sequence). V was cut by 1 base and J by 10 bases, with 12 bases left in between. The CDR3 runs to 13 residues. CDR3 nucleotides: TGTGCCAGCAGCTTGCCGATGACTGAGGAGCAGTTCTTC. Its protein product is CASSLPMTEEQFF.

The sample holds one count of this clone. The V call is TRBV19, the J call TRBJ1-5; D is unresolved. CDR1 and CDR2 from the germline V gene are LNHDA and SQIVND (reference sequence). The V and J ends lost 3 bases and 10 bases respectively, with 10 bases between them. CDR3 length equals 12 residues. This CDR3 reads CASSIEGRPQHF. DNA of the CDR3: TGTGCCAGTAGTATCGAAGGGCGACCCCAGCATTTT. Supplemented by reference TRBV19 and TRBJ1-5, the full variable domain reads DGGITQSPKYLFRKEGQNVTLSCEQNLNHDAMYWYRQDPGQGLRLIYYSQIVNDFQKGDIAEGYSVSREKKESFPLTVTSAQKNPTAFYLCASSIEGRPQHFGDGTRLSIL.

J is TRBJ1-2 and V is TRBV11-2, with D hard to call. Germline CDR1 is SGHAT and CDR2 is FQNNGV. The V end was cut by 5 bases, the J end by 4 bases, with 8 bases between. This CDR3 spans 12 amino acids. CDR3 DNA sequence: TGTGCCAGCAGCCATACGGTCTATGGCTACACCTTC. Amino acids: CASSHTVYGYTF.

This chain links TRBV27 with TRBJ2-7, with D maybe TRBD2 (5 bases). CDR1 is MNHEY, CDR2 SMNVEV, per germline (reference sequence). The CDR3 has 14 residues. Deletions cut 5 bases from V and 5 bases from J, with 16 bases between. Here the CDR3 DNA reads TGTGCCAGCAGTATAGGACTCTCGCTGAACGAGCAGTACTTC. It encodes CASSIGLSLNEQYF.

The chain joins TRBV10-3 to TRBJ2-3; 7 nucleotides match TRBD1. Germline V lookup: CDR1 ENHRY, CDR2 SYGVKD. The CDR3 is made up of 13 amino acids. The J segment lost 3 bases and the V segment lost 4 bases, leaving 1 base of the junction unmatched. The CDR3 DNA reads as TGTGCCATCAGTGGGGACAGTACAGATACGCAGTATTTT. Protein sequence: CAISGDSTDTQYF.

The chain links TRBV5-4 to TRBJ2-3, with 10 bases matching TRBD2. Trimming cost V 7 bases and J 1 base; bases outside gene matches: 6. The germline gives CDR1 SGHNT, CDR2 YYREEE (reference sequence). CDR3 length: 15 amino acids. CDR3 in amino acids: CASLSGGGGTDTQYF. The CDR3 DNA sequence: TGTGCCAGCCTCAGCGGGGGGGGAGGCACAGATACGCAGTATTTT.

CDR3 DNA sequence: TGTGCCAGCAGCTTAGAGAGGAGGACTGAAGCTTTCTTT. This sequence encodes CASSLERRTEAFF. This chain connects TRBV7-2 to TRBJ1-1; no clear D. The CDR3 sequence is 13 residues long. V lost 1 base, J lost 5 bases, and 8 bases lay in between. CDR1 SGHTA and CDR2 FQGNSA come from the germline V gene.